One sample yielded the 21 T cell receptor beta chains listed below, sequenced in a study of shared clonotypes between healthy human individuals. Generated by immunoSEQ multiplex PCR, the TCRdb table keeps only in-frame clones and is missing some. The sample includes some 450,000 clones, over 60% of them seen just once. Material for sequencing was PBMCs. Every receptor here comes from a woman in her forties in good health. Some clones in this sample may be carry-over from other donors' samples.

On this clone: A far larger clone is one base from this, pointing to a likely read error. This specimen includes other DNA sequences encoding the same CDR3. J is TRBJ2-4 and V is TRBV4-1, with D unclear. This CDR3 has 15 residues. Germline loops: CDR1 MGHRA, CDR2 YSYEKL. The CDR3 region is CASSQGLVAKNIQYF. CDR3 nucleotide sequence: TGCGCCAGCAGCCAAGGCCTCGTGGCCAAAAACATTCAGTACTTT.

The rearrangement joins TRBV5-5 to TRBJ2-1, with D possibly being TRBD1 (6 bases). From germline, CDR1 is SGHKS and CDR2 YYEKEE (reference sequence). The length of the CDR3 is 15 residues. The V gene lost 4 bases and the J gene lost 2 bases, with 13 bases spanning the gap. CDR3 coding DNA: TGTGCCAGCAGCGCGGACAGCACCCCCTACAATGAGCAGTTCTTC. It yields the protein CASSADSTPYNEQFF.

The V call is TRBV5-4, the J call TRBJ1-2, with D perhaps TRBD1 (5 bases). The V gene lost 0 bases and the J gene lost 5 bases, with 11 bases spanning the gap. The germline CDR1 and CDR2 sequences are SGHNT and YYREEE (reference sequence). The CDR3 totals 14 residues. CDR3 nucleotides: TGTGCCAGCAGCTTGGTGAAGGACATTTATGGCTACACCTTC. As protein: CASSLVKDIYGYTF. The full variable domain, completed using reference TRBV5-4 and TRBJ1-2, is ETGVTQSPTHLIKTRGQQVTLRCSSQSGHNTVSWYQQALGQGPQFIFQYYREEENGRGNFPPRFSGLQFPNYSSELNVNALELDDSALYLCASSLVKDIYGYTFGSGTRLTVV.

The chain joins TRBV5-1 to TRBJ1-2; 9 positions match TRBD1. There are 14 residues in the CDR3. Trimming at V came to 4 bases and at J to 3 bases, leaving 4 bases not matched to a gene. Germline-derived CDR1 and CDR2 are SGHRS and YFSETQ. CDR3 protein: CASSVTGGHYGYTF. CDR3 nucleotides: TGCGCCAGCAGCGTGACAGGGGGGCACTATGGCTACACCTTC.

Concerning this clone itself: Other DNA sequences in this specimen translate into the identical CDR3. The chain combines TRBV5-1 with TRBJ2-1, with a possible D match to TRBD2 (5 bases). From germline, CDR1 is SGHRS and CDR2 YFSETQ. Trimming removed 0 bases from V and 0 bases from J, with 10 bases in between. CDR3 length: 16 residues. DNA of the CDR3: TGCGCCAGCAGCTTGGTAGCGAGCGGCTCCTACAATGAGCAGTTCTTC. It specifies CASSLVASGSYNEQFF.

The rearrangement links TRBV7-3 to TRBJ1-2; 7 bases line up with TRBD1. This CDR3 has 15 residues. Trimming removed 0 bases from V and 6 bases from J; junction bases left unmatched: 7. Looked up from germline, CDR1 is SGHTA and CDR2 is FQGTGA. CDR3 DNA: TGTGCCAGCAGCTTAACCTGGACAGGAGATAATGGCTACACCTTC. Protein sequence: CASSLTWTGDNGYTF.

This clone was recorded only once. This likely traces to a read error, being one base from a far larger clone. The chain employs TRBV25-1 and TRBJ2-1, with 9 bases identical to TRBD1. The CDR3 covers 15 residues. Germline loops: CDR1 MGHDK, CDR2 SYGVNS. J gave up 6 bases and V 6 bases, and 9 bases lay outside the gene matches. CDR3 region: CASSREDRGFNEQFF. CDR3 sequence (DNA): TGTGCCAGCAGCCGAGAGGACAGGGGCTTCAATGAGCAGTTCTTC.

The CDR3 DNA follows: TGCAGCGGAATAACTAGCGGCTCCTACAATGAGCAGTTCTTC. Amino acids: CSGITSGSYNEQFF. The chain is built from TRBV29-1 and TRBJ2-1; 8 bases align to TRBD2. Per the germline V gene, CDR1 is SQVTM and CDR2 is ANQGSEA. This CDR3 has 14 residues. J was trimmed by 0 bases and V by 7 bases; bases with no gene match: 5.

V is TRBV5-4 and J is TRBJ2-1; D gene unclear. CDR1 is SGHNT, CDR2 YYREEE, per germline (reference sequence). This CDR3 comprises 14 residues. The germline V and J ends were trimmed by 0 bases and 8 bases, with 12 bases remaining between them. The CDR3 DNA is TGTGCCAGCAGCTTGGACCTGCTGGGCGATGAGCAGTTCTTC. It encodes CASSLDLLGDEQFF. Using reference TRBV5-4 and TRBJ2-1 for the parts outside the CDR3, the full variable domain is ETGVTQSPTHLIKTRGQQVTLRCSSQSGHNTVSWYQQALGQGPQFIFQYYREEENGRGNFPPRFSGLQFPNYSSELNVNALELDDSALYLCASSLDLLGDEQFFGPGTRLTVL.

With regard to this clone: A read error is possible here, since a much larger clone lies one base away. Additional DNA sequences in this sample encode the identical CDR3. The rearrangement uses TRBV7-9 and TRBJ1-1; D is unclear. Trimming removed 4 bases from V and 0 bases from J, with 6 bases in between. CDR3 length equals 13 residues. The germline CDR1 and CDR2 sequences are SEHNR and FQNEAQ (reference sequence). CDR3 nucleotide sequence: TGTGCCAGCAGCTCACAGATGAACACTGAAGCTTTCTTT. This gives the protein CASSSQMNTEAFF.

The rearrangement links TRBV28 to TRBJ1-4; 8 bases map to TRBD1. Trimming cost V 10 bases and J 5 bases; bases outside gene matches: 6. The CDR3 spans 13 residues. Germline V gene data show CDR1 as MDHEN and CDR2 as SYDVKM. The CDR3: CAIGQGANEKLFF. CDR3 coding DNA: TGTGCCATAGGGCAGGGGGCCAATGAAAAACTGTTTTTT.

This clone has at least ten counts. Other DNA sequences in the same sample also yield this CDR3. The chain links TRBV4-3 to TRBJ2-3, with 9 bases aligning to TRBD1. The germline CDR1 and CDR2 sequences are LGHNA and YSLEER. Trimming took 4 bases from V and 4 from J; bases not matched to a gene: 9. The CDR3 has 16 amino acids. The chain's CDR3 is CASSPGQGYSADTQYF. As DNA, the CDR3 is TGCGCCAGCAGCCCAGGACAGGGGTACAGCGCAGATACGCAGTATTTT.

V gene TRBV2 combines with J gene TRBJ2-4; D ambiguous. V was shortened by 10 bases and J by 8 bases, with 18 bases between the two germline ends. This CDR3 has 13 amino acids. From germline, CDR1 is SNHLY and CDR2 FYNNEI. CDR3 nucleotide sequence: TGTGCCACCACTGGTCTTTTGGGTGACATTCAGTACTTC. Translated, it gives CATTGLLGDIQYF.

The chain has TRBV20-1 and TRBJ2-5; D ambiguous. Deletions cut 4 bases from V and 3 bases from J, with 3 bases between. Germline CDR1 reads DFQATT; CDR2 reads SNEGSKA (reference sequence). The CDR3 covers 10 residues. CDR3: CSANKETQYF. The CDR3 bases are TGCAGTGCTAATAAAGAGACCCAGTACTTC.

The chain links TRBV10-3 to TRBJ2-2; 8 nucleotides line up with TRBD2. Trimming took 7 bases from V and 5 from J; bases not matched to a gene: 9. This CDR3 has 15 amino acids. Per the germline V gene, CDR1 is ENHRY and CDR2 is SYGVKD. Here the CDR3 DNA reads TGTGCCATCACTGGCCACCGGGAGGGTACCGGGGAGCTGTTTTTT. Its protein product is CAITGHREGTGELFF.

The V call is TRBV4-1, the J call TRBJ2-1; 9 bases map to TRBD2. J gave up 7 bases and V 0 bases, and 4 bases lay outside the gene matches. The CDR3 has 15 amino acids. The germline V gene has CDR1 MGHRA and CDR2 YSYEKL. The CDR3 region has the DNA TGCGCCAGCAGCCAAGAGGGGACTAGCCTTAATGAGCAGTTCTTC. Its translation is CASSQEGTSLNEQFF.

This clone was detected a few times. This chain connects TRBV23-1 to TRBJ1-3, with D possibly being TRBD1 (5 bases). TRBV23-1 is noted as an ORF with a role that remains uncertain. CDR3 size: 17 residues. V dropped 2 bases and J dropped 4 bases, with 18 bases sitting between them. The CDR3 region has the DNA TGCGCCAGCAGTCAAAACAGGACACCTACGGGCGGAAACACCATATATTTT. Translating it yields CASSQNRTPTGGNTIYF.

In this sample, this clone turned up a few times. The genes are TRBV5-1 and TRBJ2-7; maybe TRBD2 (6 bases). The V gene's germline CDR1 is SGHRS and CDR2 YFSETQ. V was trimmed by 0 bases and J by 6 bases, leaving 13 bases between them. The CDR3 sequence is 14 residues long. CDR3 loop: CASSLDGSGLEQYF. The CDR3, as DNA: TGCGCCAGCAGCTTGGACGGGAGTGGTCTCGAGCAGTACTTC.

Here the CDR3 DNA reads TGTGCGAGCGGGTCGGGGGTGAACACTGAAGCTTTCTTT. Its protein product is CASGSGVNTEAFF. The rearrangement joins TRBV6-1 to TRBJ1-1; TRBD1 is a possible D gene (5 bases). This CDR3 spans 13 amino acids. Looked up from germline, CDR1 is MNHNS and CDR2 is SASEGT.

The gene calls are TRBV27 and TRBJ2-3; TRBD1 aligns across 7 bases. Trimming took 2 bases from V and 4 from J; bases not matched to a gene: 3. The CDR3 is 14 residues long. Germline V CDR1 and CDR2: MNHEY, SMNVEV (reference sequence). The CDR3 DNA is TGTGCCAGCAGTTTAAGGGGGCTGCCAGATACGCAGTATTTT. Protein sequence: CASSLRGLPDTQYF.

V usage is TRBV11-2 and J usage is TRBJ2-7; 12 bases align to TRBD1. Germline V gene data show CDR1 as SGHAT and CDR2 as FQNNGV. This CDR3 comprises 19 residues. Trimming cost V 7 bases and J 4 bases; bases outside gene matches: 20. The CDR3 region is CASTGIRDRGRVRTYEQYF. The CDR3 DNA sequence: TGTGCCAGCACGGGCATCCGGGACAGGGGGCGAGTTAGGACATACGAGCAGTACTTC.